Listed below are T cell receptor beta chains from one sample, sequenced in a study of T-cell memory formation after mild COVID-19. One entry per CDR3 protein, called by TCRdb with MiXCR from the 5' RACE reads. The sample lists about 250,000 distinct CDR3 sequences; about 16% were seen once. Sequenced: PBMCs or a T cell subset sorted from them (not recorded which). Source of these receptors: an adult woman who had mild COVID-19 (a few samples of this study predate the infection). Cell type and time point are not known. Both conserved end residues are part of each CDR3. D genes are given only for firm matches. Some rows mark clone size as missing; the rest say once, few, many or name a class of expanded clone.

d_gene: TRBD1
len: 13
j_gene: TRBJ1-2
abundance: .
v_gene: TRBV6-4
CDR3nt: TGTGCCACCACAGGGGGGTACGTCTATGGCTACACCTTC
CDR3aa: CATTGGYVYGYTF

d_gene: .
len: 15
j_gene: TRBJ2-5
abundance: few
v_gene: TRBV12-3/TRBV12-4
CDR3nt: TGTGCCAGCAGCCTCGGACAGGCGGGGGGAGAGACCCAGTACTTC
CDR3aa: CASSLGQAGGETQYF

d_gene: TRBD1
len: 16
j_gene: TRBJ1-2
abundance: few
v_gene: TRBV12-3/TRBV12-4
CDR3nt: TGTGCCAGCAGTTCCAGAGCGGGACAGGGGGCAAGTGGCTACACCTTC
CDR3aa: CASSSRAGQGASGYTF

d_gene: .
len: 13
j_gene: TRBJ1-1
abundance: few
v_gene: TRBV27
CDR3nt: TGTGCCAGCACCATAGGCAGGAGCACTGAAGCTTTCTTT
CDR3aa: CASTIGRSTEAFF

d_gene: TRBD2
len: 16
j_gene: TRBJ2-3
abundance: .
v_gene: TRBV15
CDR3nt: TGTGCCACCAGCCTATTGGGACTAGCGGCCACAGATACGCAGTATTTT
CDR3aa: CATSLLGLAATDTQYF

d_gene: .
len: 12
j_gene: TRBJ2-7
abundance: .
v_gene: TRBV5-4
CDR3nt: TGTGCCAGCAGCTTTAGGAGGGAGCGGCAGTACTTC
CDR3aa: CASSFRRERQYF

d_gene: .
len: 16
j_gene: TRBJ2-3
abundance: many
v_gene: TRBV12-3/TRBV12-4
CDR3nt: TGTGCCAGCAGTTTACTACGTCGCACTAGCACAGATACGCAGTATTTT
CDR3aa: CASSLLRRTSTDTQYF

d_gene: .
len: 12
j_gene: TRBJ2-1
abundance: .
v_gene: TRBV12-5
CDR3nt: TGTGCTAGTGGTTTGGGGACTACGCCGCAGATCTTC
CDR3aa: CASGLGTTPQIF

d_gene: .
len: 13
j_gene: TRBJ2-4
abundance: few
v_gene: TRBV12-3/TRBV12-4
CDR3nt: TGTGCCAGCAGTCAACTAGCCAAAAACATTCAGTACTTC
CDR3aa: CASSQLAKNIQYF

d_gene: .
len: 13
j_gene: TRBJ2-7
abundance: few
v_gene: TRBV7-6
CDR3nt: TGTGCCAGCAGCTCGATGCCGGACGCCCTCTTGGACTTC
CDR3aa: CASSSMPDALLDF

d_gene: TRBD2
len: 18
j_gene: TRBJ2-3
abundance: few
v_gene: TRBV3-1
CDR3nt: TGTGCCAGCAGCCAAGATCCGGGAGGACTAGCGGGCACAGATACGCAGTATTTT
CDR3aa: CASSQDPGGLAGTDTQYF

d_gene: .
len: 14
j_gene: TRBJ1-2
abundance: .
v_gene: TRBV4-2
CDR3nt: TGTGCCAGCAGCCAAGATACAGGCCAGAATGGCTACACCTTC
CDR3aa: CASSQDTGQNGYTF

d_gene: TRBD2
len: 16
j_gene: TRBJ2-1
abundance: .
v_gene: TRBV20-1
CDR3nt: TGCAGTGCCCAGGCTAAGAGCGGGAGTTGGTACAATGAGCAGTTCTTC
CDR3aa: CSAQAKSGSWYNEQFF

d_gene: .
len: 17
j_gene: TRBJ2-6
abundance: once
v_gene: TRBV30
CDR3nt: TGTGCCTGGGGACCGGGCCCATTTGGCTCTGGGGCCAACGTCCTGACTTTC
CDR3aa: CAWGPGPFGSGANVLTF

d_gene: TRBD1
len: 14
j_gene: TRBJ2-7
abundance: .
v_gene: TRBV24-1
CDR3nt: TGTGCCACCTCTGGACAGGTCGATTCCTACGAGCAGTACTTC
CDR3aa: CATSGQVDSYEQYF

d_gene: .
len: 15
j_gene: TRBJ2-3
abundance: .
v_gene: TRBV5-1
CDR3nt: TGCGCCAGCAGCTCCCTCGGGACCTTCACAGATACGCAGTATTTT
CDR3aa: CASSSLGTFTDTQYF

d_gene: .
len: 16
j_gene: TRBJ2-2
abundance: .
v_gene: TRBV12-5
CDR3nt: TGTGCTAGTGGTTTGGGGCTAGGCGAGAACACCGGGGAGCTGTTTTTT
CDR3aa: CASGLGLGENTGELFF

d_gene: .
len: 12
j_gene: TRBJ1-6
abundance: few
v_gene: TRBV11-2
CDR3nt: TGTGCCAGCAGCTTAGAGTTGCCACCCCTCCACTTT
CDR3aa: CASSLELPPLHF

d_gene: .
len: 15
j_gene: TRBJ1-6
abundance: few
v_gene: TRBV4-2
CDR3nt: TGTGCCAGCAGCCAAGGGGCGGGTTACGGTTCACCCCTCCACTTT
CDR3aa: CASSQGAGYGSPLHF

d_gene: TRBD2
len: 15
j_gene: TRBJ2-2
abundance: few
v_gene: TRBV6-5
CDR3nt: TGTGCCAGCAGGCAGCGGGAGGCCTTCACCGGGGAGCTGTTTTTT
CDR3aa: CASRQREAFTGELFF

d_gene: TRBD1
len: 13
j_gene: TRBJ2-1
abundance: many
v_gene: TRBV6-2/TRBV6-3
CDR3nt: TGTGCCAGCAGTTGGGGACAGTACAATGAGCAGTTCTTC
CDR3aa: CASSWGQYNEQFF

d_gene: .
len: 13
j_gene: TRBJ2-5
abundance: few
v_gene: TRBV2
CDR3nt: TGTGCCAGTCAACATCGCCTCCAAGAGACCCAGTACTTC
CDR3aa: CASQHRLQETQYF